Sequencing of this TCR beta chain was carried out in a study of human T cells and chemical hapten exposure. Time point here: patch test 3, about 24 weeks after DPC sensitization. Treatment of the sample: therapeutic diphenylcyclopropenone sensitization with weekly scalp DPC. Whole blood, unfractionated, served as the material for total RNA extraction. TCRdb ran MiXCR on the RACE reads and lists one entry per CDR3 protein. Found here are roughly 150,000 distinct CDR3 sequences, roughly 26% of them singletons; the top ten hold 2% to 2.5%. This clonotype turned up a few times. Its target is not known. CDR3 length: 13 residues. Trimming removed 3 bases from V and 5 bases from J, with 13 bases in between. In germline, CDR1 is DFQATT, CDR2 SNEGSKA (reference sequence). Study results and limitations: The immune response of these alopecia patients might not match healthy individuals'. Significantly more large CDR3 similarity clusters arose among expanded TCRs than among controls.

Here the sequenced sample was whole blood, taken in connection with sensitization to the hapten diphenylcyclopropenone (DPC). The chain is built from TRBV20-1 and TRBJ1-2; D is possibly TRBD1 (5 bases). The origin of this receptor is a woman in her late teens or twenties with alopecia areata. Some clones in this sample may be carry-over from other donors' samples. The CDR3 spells CSARGETLYGYTF. Here the CDR3 DNA reads TGCAGTGCTAGGGGGGAGACTCTATATGGCTACACCTTC.